The next 18 T cell receptor beta chains were all read from a single sample in a study of shared clonotypes between healthy human individuals (TCRdb year 2020). The library came from the immunoSEQ multiplex PCR assay. Drawn from immuneACCESS, this table holds only the in-frame rearrangements with V and J called that TCRdb kept. Clones are partly lost; checked studies trace under half to an unresolved V gene and leave the rest unexplained. In all, the sample holds about 1.4 million clones, and roughly 96% of those were seen once. Roughly 1.1% of the sample belongs to the ten largest clones. Sequences were obtained from naive CD4+ T cells sorted from blood. The sample's cell subset or site label, in plain terms: CD45RA+ positively selected. These receptors were collected from a young man in good health.

The gene calls are TRBV6-6 and TRBJ2-5; TRBD2 might be the D (6 bases). Trimming removed 11 bases at V and 4 bases at J, with 23 bases between. The germline V gene encodes CDR1 MNHNY and CDR2 SVGAGI (reference sequence). The CDR3 is made up of 15 amino acids. CDR3 in amino acids: CAASISGRVGETQYF. The CDR3 DNA reads TGTGCCGCATCCATTAGCGGACGTGTTGGAGAGACCCAGTACTTC.

The chain joins TRBV7-3 to TRBJ2-1; 9 bases map to TRBD1. The germline CDR1 and CDR2 sequences are SGHTA and FQGTGA. V dropped 2 bases and J dropped 8; count of bases not matched to a gene: 7. The CDR3 loop spans 15 amino acids. For the CDR3, the DNA is TGTGCCAGCAGCTTATTAGGACAGGGGACTTATGAGCAGTTCTTC. Its translation: CASSLLGQGTYEQFF.

The V gene is TRBV7-2, the J gene TRBJ2-7, with 7 bases matching TRBD2. V lost 5 bases to trimming and J lost 2 bases; unmatched junction nucleotides: 6. Germline V gene lookup returns CDR1 SGHTA and CDR2 FQGNSA. The CDR3 has 14 amino acids. The CDR3 protein is CASSPWGGAYEQYF. The CDR3 DNA reads TGTGCCAGCAGCCCCTGGGGGGGGGCCTACGAGCAGTACTTC.

The V gene is TRBV18, the J gene TRBJ2-5, with 7 bases aligning to TRBD1. The junction had 1 base not matched to a gene; V was cut back by 0 bases and J by 0 bases. CDR3 length: 15 amino acids. CDR1 is KGHSH and CDR2 is LQKENI in the germline V gene. CDR3: CASSPPGGYQETQYF. The CDR3 DNA is TGTGCCAGCTCACCACCAGGGGGCTACCAAGAGACCCAGTACTTC. Filled out from reference TRBV18 and TRBJ2-5, the complete variable domain reads NAGVMQNPRHLVRRRGQEARLRCSPMKGHSHVYWYRQLPEEGLKFMVYLQKENIIDESGMPKERFSAEFPKEGPSILRIQQVVRGDSAAYFCASSPPGGYQETQYFGPGTRLLVL.

This chain uses TRBV6-7 with TRBJ2-7; D is undetermined. TRBV6-7 is treated as an ORF (open reading frame) with a function not yet certain. The CDR3 has 18 amino acids. Trimming removed 4 bases from V and 1 base from J, with 23 bases in between. The CDR3 DNA reads as TGTGCCAGCAGTTGCCCTAAATATGGGCTTCTTGTTTCCTACGAGCAGTACTTC. Protein product: CASSCPKYGLLVSYEQYF.

The chain combines TRBV19 with TRBJ2-1, with 12 bases identical to TRBD2. Germline V gene data show CDR1 as LNHDA and CDR2 as SQIVND (reference sequence). V lost 8 bases to trimming and J lost 5 bases; unmatched junction nucleotides: 10. The CDR3 contains 16 residues. Here the CDR3 reads CASRRLAGAQHNEQFF. The CDR3 DNA follows: TGTGCCAGTCGTAGACTAGCGGGAGCCCAGCACAATGAGCAGTTCTTC.

The chain couples TRBV18 to TRBJ1-4; 9 nucleotides agree with TRBD1. The CDR3 runs to 15 residues. The V segment lost 3 bases and the J segment 5 bases; nucleotides outside the gene matches: 4. The germline gives CDR1 KGHSH, CDR2 LQKENI. CDR3 bases: TGTGCCAGCTCACCCTCCGGGACAGGGAATGAAAAACTGTTTTTT. Amino acid sequence: CASSPSGTGNEKLFF.

This chain joins TRBV6-1 and TRBJ2-7, with D unclear. Germline lookup yields CDR1 MNHNS and CDR2 SASEGT. The CDR3 is made up of 14 amino acids. The V end lost 4 bases, the J end lost 1 base, and 11 bases lay between the germline ends. The CDR3 protein is CASSADGRSYEQYF. In DNA form, the CDR3 reads TGTGCCAGCAGTGCGGACGGTAGGTCCTACGAGCAGTACTTC.

Regarding this clone: The identical CDR3 is also encoded by other nucleotide sequences in the sample. The chain links TRBV18 to TRBJ2-2; 9 bases line up with TRBD1. Germline trimming cut 2 bases from V and 5 bases from J; bases unmatched to any gene: 0. The CDR3 is 14 amino acids. Germline V gene data show CDR1 as KGHSH and CDR2 as LQKENI. The CDR3 DNA sequence: TGTGCCAGCTCACCAGGACAGGGGACCGGGGAGCTGTTTTTT. This sequence encodes CASSPGQGTGELFF. Filled out from reference TRBV18 and TRBJ2-2, the complete variable domain reads NAGVMQNPRHLVRRRGQEARLRCSPMKGHSHVYWYRQLPEEGLKFMVYLQKENIIDESGMPKERFSAEFPKEGPSILRIQQVVRGDSAAYFCASSPGQGTGELFFGEGSRLTVL.

The genes are TRBV19 and TRBJ1-3; D call uncertain. This CDR3 region has 16 residues. V gave up 10 bases and J gave up 0 bases, with 19 bases separating them. CDR1 and CDR2 from the germline V gene are LNHDA and SQIVND (reference sequence). This CDR3 reads CATPPGSVCSGNTIYF. CDR3 coding DNA: TGTGCCACCCCACCCGGCTCAGTATGCTCTGGAAACACCATATATTTT.

The V gene is TRBV25-1, the J gene TRBJ2-2, with D perhaps assigned TRBD1 or TRBD2 (5 bases each). The length of the CDR3 is 17 residues. The germline V and J ends were trimmed by 6 bases and 7 bases, with 24 bases remaining between them. Germline V gene sequence: CDR1 MGHDK, CDR2 SYGVNS. The CDR3 reads CASSLAGEGFRDGELFF. The CDR3 DNA follows: TGTGCCAGCAGCCTCGCAGGAGAGGGGTTTAGGGACGGGGAGCTGTTTTTT.

With regard to this clone: This CDR3 is also generated by other DNA sequences in the sample. The chain uses TRBV5-1 and TRBJ2-2, with 7 bases fitting TRBD2. With V trimmed by 4 bases and J by 0 bases, 3 bases remained unmatched. This CDR3 has 15 residues. The germline gives CDR1 SGHRS, CDR2 YFSETQ. Here the CDR3 reads CASSPGGANTGELFF. Here the CDR3 DNA reads TGCGCCAGCAGCCCTGGGGGGGCGAACACCGGGGAGCTGTTTTTT.

This chain links TRBV18 with TRBJ2-7; D not resolved. The CDR3 consists of 12 residues. The germline V and J ends were trimmed by 6 bases and 6 bases, with 12 bases remaining between them. Looked up from germline, CDR1 is KGHSH and CDR2 is LQKENI. The DNA for the CDR3 is TGTGCCAGCTCGCCGAGTCGACCCGAGCAGTACTTC. Its translation: CASSPSRPEQYF. The whole variable domain, remainder taken from reference TRBV18 and TRBJ2-7, is NAGVMQNPRHLVRRRGQEARLRCSPMKGHSHVYWYRQLPEEGLKFMVYLQKENIIDESGMPKERFSAEFPKEGPSILRIQQVVRGDSAAYFCASSPSRPEQYFGPGTRLTVT.

The chain carries TRBV15 and TRBJ2-3; 7 positions match TRBD1. CDR1 is LNHNV, CDR2 YYDKDF, per germline (reference sequence). With 4 bases clipped from V and 4 bases from J, the junction kept 2 bases outside the gene matches. The CDR3 runs to 13 residues. CDR3 sequence reads: CATSNRGADTQYF. CDR3 nucleotide sequence: TGTGCCACCAGCAACAGGGGTGCAGATACGCAGTATTTT.

V and J are TRBV7-2 and TRBJ2-3, with 8 bases identical to TRBD1. V shed 5 bases, J shed 3 bases, and the junction held 16 bases outside the gene matches. In germline, CDR1 is SGHTA, CDR2 FQGNSA. The CDR3 sequence is 18 residues long. The CDR3 loop reads CASSPHRQGRRATDTQYF. Written as DNA, the CDR3 is TGTGCCAGCAGCCCACACCGACAGGGGAGGAGGGCGACAGATACGCAGTATTTT.

The V and J genes are TRBV7-9 and TRBJ2-7; 10 bases are a match to TRBD1. The CDR3 loop spans 14 amino acids. The trim removed 5 bases at V and 2 bases at J, leaving 3 bases unmatched. Per the germline V gene, CDR1 is SEHNR and CDR2 is FQNEAQ (reference sequence). The CDR3 region has the DNA TGTGCCAGCAGCCAGGGACAGGGGCCCTACGAGCAGTACTTC. Translating gives CASSQGQGPYEQYF. Based on the CDR3 plus reference TRBV7-9 and TRBJ2-7, the full variable domain is DTGVSQNPRHKITKRGQNVTFRCDPISEHNRLYWYRQTLGQGPEFLTYFQNEAQLEKSRLLSDRFSAERPKGSFSTLEIQRTEQGDSAMYLCASSQGQGPYEQYFGPGTRLTVT.

V and J are TRBV4-1 and TRBJ2-7; D is unresolved. The germline gives CDR1 MGHRA, CDR2 YSYEKL. The CDR3 spans 18 residues. The ends were cut back, 0 bases at V and 2 bases at J, with 20 bases in the middle. CDR3 sequence reads: CASSQETGTAVRAYEQYF. Here the CDR3 DNA reads TGCGCCAGCAGCCAAGAGACCGGTACGGCCGTAAGAGCCTACGAGCAGTACTTC.

V and J are TRBV2 and TRBJ1-4; D not certain. From germline, CDR1 is SNHLY and CDR2 FYNNEI. Trimming left V 2 bases short and J 4 bases short, with 8 bases between. The length of the CDR3 is 14 residues. The CDR3, as DNA: TGTGCCAGCAGTGAATCGGGGTTTAATGAAAAACTGTTTTTT. It translates to CASSESGFNEKLFF.